The entry below gives a single T cell receptor (beta chain) sequence along with its context. Its antigen is not identified. This table comes from immunoSEQ multiplex PCR, and its TCRdb copy is limited to in-frame clones, with some not included. The repertoire includes about 97,000 clones, 75% to 90% of them detected once, and roughly 7.7% sits in the top ten. Germline CDR1 is SNHLY and CDR2 is FYNNEI. CDR3 length: 13 residues. After removal of 8 bases from V and 3 bases from J, the junction contained 5 bases not matched to a gene. These data originate in a study of T cell responses to AZD1222 COVID-19 vaccine. General study points: None of the repertoires were sampled until the peak T cell response had passed. Clonal diversity was possibly underestimated; the donors were predominantly white British and more often female.

The source was peripheral blood, collected on day 0 of AZD1222 vaccination. The chain combines TRBV2 with TRBJ2-7, with 9 bases lining up with TRBD1. The origin of this receptor is an adult in good health. CDR3 sequence: CASGGQGRYEQYF. CDR3 in DNA: TGTGCCAGCGGAGGACAGGGGCGCTACGAGCAGTACTTC.